A single T cell receptor beta chain is shown here with its context. With 4 bases removed from V and 4 bases from J, the gap between germline ends came to 13 bases. This CDR3 contains 14 residues. The germline V gene has CDR1 MGHDK and CDR2 SYGVNS. Amplification used 60 Vbeta primers and 13 Jbeta primers. Generated by immunoSEQ multiplex PCR, the TCRdb table keeps only in-frame clones and is missing some. The table has about 140,000 clones, 75% seen once. This sample is drawn from a study of cytomegalovirus exposure and HLA in healthy donors. The chain uses TRBV25-1 and TRBJ1-2; D unresolved. The sample comprised PBMCs. The origin of this receptor is a man aged 40-55 years in good health and CMV-seronegative. The CDR3 spells CASSATPPGYGYTF. The CDR3 bases are TGTGCCAGCAGTGCGACGCCACCGGGCTATGGCTACACCTTC.